The entry below gives a single TCR beta chain sequence along with its context. Germline CDR1 SQVTM, CDR2 ANQGSEA. CDR3 length: 14 amino acids. The V and J ends lost 7 bases and 10 bases, in that order; junction bases with no gene match: 10. The data derive from a study of T cells in Graves' hyperthyroidism and ophthalmopathy. Template material for amplifying TCR beta CDR3 regions consisted of RNA transcripts. Initially, a first-round RT-PCR of the TCR CDR3 employed the HTBI primer set. A single record per CDR3 protein comes from TCRdb applying MiXCR to the multiplex PCR reads. This sample yields 550,000 to 700,000 distinct CDR3 sequences, of which about half are seen a single time; 15% to 20% belongs to the top ten.

Sequencing input: peripheral blood or thyroid tissue (not recorded which). The TCR was taken from an adult woman with Graves' disease, either hyperthyroidism or ophthalmopathy (not recorded which). The chain combines TRBV29-1 with TRBJ2-5; 15 bases are shared with TRBD2. The CDR3 is CSAWGLAGGDDQYF. CDR3 nucleotides: TGCAGCGCGTGGGGACTAGCGGGAGGTGACGACCAGTACTTC. Complete variable domain (other parts from reference TRBV29-1 and TRBJ2-5): SAVISQKPSRDICQRGTSLTIQCQVDSQVTMMFWYRQQPGQSLTLIATANQGSEATYESGFVIDKFPISRPNLTFSTLTVSNMSPEDSSIYLCSAWGLAGGDDQYFGPGTRLLVL.